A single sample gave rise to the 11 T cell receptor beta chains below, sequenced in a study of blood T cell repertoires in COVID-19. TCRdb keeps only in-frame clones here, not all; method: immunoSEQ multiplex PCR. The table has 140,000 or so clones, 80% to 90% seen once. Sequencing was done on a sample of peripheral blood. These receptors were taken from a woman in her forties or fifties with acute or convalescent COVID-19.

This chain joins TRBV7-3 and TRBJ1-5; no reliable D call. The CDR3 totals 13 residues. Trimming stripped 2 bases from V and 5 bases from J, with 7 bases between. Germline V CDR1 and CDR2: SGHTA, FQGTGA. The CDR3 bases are TGTGCCAGCAGCTTAGGGCAACATCAGCCCCAGCATTTT. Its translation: CASSLGQHQPQHF.

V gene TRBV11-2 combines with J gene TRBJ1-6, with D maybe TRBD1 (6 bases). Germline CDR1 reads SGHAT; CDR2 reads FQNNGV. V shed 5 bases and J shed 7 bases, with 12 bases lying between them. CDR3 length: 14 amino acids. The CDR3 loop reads CASSPGTLNSPLHF. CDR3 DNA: TGTGCCAGCAGCCCCGGGACACTAAATTCACCCCTCCACTTT.

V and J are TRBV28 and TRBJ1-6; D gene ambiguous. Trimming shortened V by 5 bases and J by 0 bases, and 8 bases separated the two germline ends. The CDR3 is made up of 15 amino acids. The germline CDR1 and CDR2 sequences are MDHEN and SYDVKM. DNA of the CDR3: TGTGCCAGCAGTCCACAGAGCTCCTATAATTCACCCCTCCACTTT. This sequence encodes CASSPQSSYNSPLHF.

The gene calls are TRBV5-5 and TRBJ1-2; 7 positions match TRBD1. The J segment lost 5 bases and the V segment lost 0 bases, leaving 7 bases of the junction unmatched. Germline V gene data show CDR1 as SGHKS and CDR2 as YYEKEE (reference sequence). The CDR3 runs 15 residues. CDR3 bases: TGTGCCAGCAGCTTGGATATTGACAGGGAGTATGGCTACACCTTC. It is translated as CASSLDIDREYGYTF.

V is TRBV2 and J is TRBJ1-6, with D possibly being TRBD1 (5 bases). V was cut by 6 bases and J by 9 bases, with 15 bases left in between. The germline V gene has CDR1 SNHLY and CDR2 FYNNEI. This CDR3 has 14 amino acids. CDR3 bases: TGTGCCAGCAGGGATGCGGGGGGGATTTCACCCCTCCACTTT. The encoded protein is CASRDAGGISPLHF.

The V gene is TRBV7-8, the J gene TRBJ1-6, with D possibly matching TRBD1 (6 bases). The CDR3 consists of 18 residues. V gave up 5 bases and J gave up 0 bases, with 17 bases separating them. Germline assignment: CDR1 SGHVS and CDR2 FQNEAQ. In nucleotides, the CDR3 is TGTGCCAGCAGCCCACAGGGATTTGGAGCCTCCTATAATTCACCCCTCCACTTT. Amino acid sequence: CASSPQGFGASYNSPLHF.

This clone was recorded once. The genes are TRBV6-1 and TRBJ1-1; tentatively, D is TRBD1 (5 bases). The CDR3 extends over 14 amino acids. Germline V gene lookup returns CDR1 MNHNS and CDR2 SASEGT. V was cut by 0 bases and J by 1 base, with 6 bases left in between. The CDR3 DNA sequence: TGTGCCAGCAGTGAAGCGCAGGGGAACACTGAAGCTTTCTTT. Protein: CASSEAQGNTEAFF.

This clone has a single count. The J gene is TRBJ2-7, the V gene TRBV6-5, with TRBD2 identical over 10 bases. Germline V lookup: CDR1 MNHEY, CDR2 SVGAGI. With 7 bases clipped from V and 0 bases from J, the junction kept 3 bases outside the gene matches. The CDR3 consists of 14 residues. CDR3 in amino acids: CASTTSGTSYEQYF. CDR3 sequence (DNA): TGTGCCAGCACCACTAGCGGGACCTCCTACGAGCAGTACTTC.

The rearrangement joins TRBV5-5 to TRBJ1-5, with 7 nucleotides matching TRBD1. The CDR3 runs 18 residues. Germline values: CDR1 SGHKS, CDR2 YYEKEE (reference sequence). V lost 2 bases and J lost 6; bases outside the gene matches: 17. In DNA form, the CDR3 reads TGTGCCAGCAGCTTAGGAGGGGGCGTTTCGACTGGCGGTCAGCCCCAGCATTTT. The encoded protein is CASSLGGGVSTGGQPQHF.

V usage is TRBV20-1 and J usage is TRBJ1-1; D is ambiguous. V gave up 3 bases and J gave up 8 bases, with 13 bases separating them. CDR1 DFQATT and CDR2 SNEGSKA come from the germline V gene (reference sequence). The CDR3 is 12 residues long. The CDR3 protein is CSASVHSKEAFF. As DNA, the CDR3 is TGCAGTGCTAGTGTTCACTCCAAAGAAGCTTTCTTT.

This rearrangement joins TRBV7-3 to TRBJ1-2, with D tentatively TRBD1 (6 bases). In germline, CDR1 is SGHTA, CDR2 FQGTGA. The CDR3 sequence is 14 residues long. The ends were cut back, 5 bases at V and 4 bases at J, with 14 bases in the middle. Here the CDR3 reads CASSPAGTPYGYTF. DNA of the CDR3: TGTGCCAGCAGCCCGGCCGGGACACCCTATGGCTACACCTTC.